This TCR beta chain was retrieved from a study of OX40 agonist ivuxolimab in advanced cancers. At the level of the study: Clinicians treated patients with ivuxolimab, an agonistic anti-OX40 (CD134) antibody. In this trial design, patients received ivuxolimab intravenously at 0.01 to 10 mg/kg every 2 weeks. Study conclusions and caveats: CD4+ and CD8+ blood T cells expanded clonally by week 6 at 0.1 to 3.0 mg/kg.

Worth noting for this clone: Antigen specificity is unknown.

TCRdb's copy holds only in-frame clones and misses some; the assay was immunoSEQ multiplex PCR. The repertoire holds about 56,000 clones, with around 90% as singletons. The clonotype was recovered from an adult with an advanced solid tumor such as melanoma, head and neck, liver or kidney cancer. The sample was CD4+ or CD8+ T cells sorted from blood, taken in a trial of the OX40 agonist ivuxolimab.

CDR3 nucleotide sequence: TGTGCCAGCAGTTCCGGGAAACTAGCGGGGGGAGAATCTAGCACAGATACGCAGTATTTT. Amino acids: CASSSGKLAGGESSTDTQYF. V usage is TRBV28 and J usage is TRBJ2-3, with 12 bases lining up with TRBD2. The CDR3 has 20 amino acids. Germline V gene lookup returns CDR1 MDHEN and CDR2 SYDVKM. V gave up 4 bases and J gave up 0 bases; unmatched junction bases: 14.